Presented here are 16 T cell receptor beta chains from one specimen sequenced in a study of CD8+ T cells in alopecia areata. In each case, RNA was isolated and then reverse transcribed into cDNA as the sequencing template. Some clones are missing from TCRdb's copy, which holds only in-frame ones; the method was immunoSEQ multiplex PCR. Found here are 110,000 to 150,000 clones, around three fifths of them singletons; the top ten hold about 6%. The sequences come from CD4+ T cells sorted from blood, collected at week 0. The receptors were sampled from a human donor with alopecia areata.

The V and J genes are TRBV5-1 and TRBJ2-3; perhaps TRBD2 as D (6 bases). The V end lost 0 bases, the J end lost 7 bases, and 9 bases lay between the germline ends. Germline loops: CDR1 SGHRS, CDR2 YFSETQ. The CDR3 is 13 residues long. The CDR3 nucleotides are TGCGCCAGCAGCTTGGCGGGACTGAATACGCAGTATTTT. As protein: CASSLAGLNTQYF.

V gene TRBV6-1 combines with J gene TRBJ1-5; possible D gene TRBD1, 5 bases. Germline V CDR1 and CDR2: MNHNS, SASEGT. This CDR3 contains 15 residues. Trimming pared 3 bases from V and 3 bases from J, leaving 12 bases between. The CDR3 DNA sequence: TGTGCCAGCAGTGAGCAGGGCCCGATCAATCAGCCCCAGCATTTT. It yields the protein CASSEQGPINQPQHF.

This clone was observed a handful of times. The rearrangement links TRBV5-6 to TRBJ1-2; the D is unclear. The length of the CDR3 is 14 residues. The V and J ends lost 4 bases and 6 bases respectively, with 16 bases between them. The germline V gene has CDR1 SGHDT and CDR2 YYEEEE. The CDR3 here is CASSPTYWTDGYTF. Written as DNA, the CDR3 is TGTGCCAGCAGCCCTACCTACTGGACGGATGGCTACACCTTC.

The V gene is TRBV5-1, the J gene TRBJ1-2; 11 bases agree with TRBD1. J was trimmed by 6 bases and V by 4 bases; bases with no gene match: 8. The CDR3 has 15 amino acids. CDR1 SGHRS and CDR2 YFSETQ come from the germline V gene. CDR3 DNA: TGCGCCAGCAGCCGCAGCGGACAGGGGGCTGATGGCTACACCTTC. Amino acid sequence: CASSRSGQGADGYTF.

The chain couples TRBV30 to TRBJ2-1, with D hard to call. Trimming removed 2 bases at V and 4 bases at J, with 12 bases between. The CDR3 sequence is 14 residues long. CDR1 GTSNPN and CDR2 SVGIG come from the germline V gene (reference sequence). The DNA for the CDR3 is TGTGCCTGGAGTCGAAAAGGGCGGTACAATGAGCAGTTCTTC. This encodes CAWSRKGRYNEQFF.

This sequence joins TRBV7-2 and TRBJ2-3; 7 nucleotides line up with TRBD1. The germline V gene encodes CDR1 SGHTA and CDR2 FQGNSA. This CDR3 spans 15 amino acids. V lost 6 bases, J lost 8 bases, and 14 bases stayed unmatched. The CDR3 DNA reads as TGTGCCAGCAGTTCCCTCAAGACAGGGTTTGGTACGCAGTATTTT. Residues: CASSSLKTGFGTQYF. Combining the CDR3 with reference TRBV7-2 and TRBJ2-3 gives the whole variable domain GAGVSQSPSNKVTEKGKDVELRCDPISGHTALYWYRQSLGQGLEFLIYFQGNSAPDKSGLPSDRFSAERTGGSVSTLTIQRTQQEDSAVYLCASSSLKTGFGTQYFGPGTRLTVL.

A remark on this clone: At one of its ends the junction is not consistent with the germline gene, which may arise from a read error. This rearrangement joins TRBV7-7 to TRBJ2-5; 13 bases line up with TRBD2. The CDR3 covers 15 residues. Germline assignment: CDR1 SSHAT and CDR2 FNYEAQ (reference sequence). CDR3 nucleotides: TGTGCTAGCAGCTCGGGGACTAGCGGGACGGAGACCCAGTACTTC. Residues: CASSSGTSGTETQYF.

This chain joins TRBV7-9 and TRBJ2-3; 12 bases are shared with TRBD2. The CDR3 contains 16 residues. The V gene's germline CDR1 is SEHNR and CDR2 FQNEAQ (reference sequence). Losses at the gene ends were 5 bases for V and 5 bases for J; bases not matched to a gene: 8. In DNA, the CDR3 is TGTGCCAGCAGCCCGGCCCTAGCGGGGGGGAGAGATACGCAGTATTTT. Amino acid sequence: CASSPALAGGRDTQYF.

This chain links TRBV30 with TRBJ1-2; D remains ambiguous. CDR1 is GTSNPN, CDR2 SVGIG, per germline (reference sequence). V gave up 0 bases and J gave up 14 bases, with 16 bases separating them. The CDR3 loop spans 12 amino acids. CDR3 in amino acids: CAWSVPAASRTF. The CDR3 DNA follows: TGTGCCTGGAGTGTACCGGCAGCCTCTAGGACCTTC.

The rearrangement links TRBV30 to TRBJ1-2; 10 positions match TRBD1. V lost 7 bases, J lost 4 bases, and 3 bases stayed unmatched. The CDR3 is 12 amino acids. Germline CDR1 reads GTSNPN; CDR2 reads SVGIG (reference sequence). The CDR3 region is CASDRGVYGYTF. The CDR3 DNA is TGTGCCTCGGACAGGGGGGTCTATGGCTACACCTTC.

The chain is built from TRBV7-8 and TRBJ1-5; the match to TRBD1 covers 8 bases. Germline V gives CDR1 SGHVS, CDR2 FQNEAQ. This CDR3 is 15 amino acids long. The V and J ends lost 3 bases and 6 bases, in that order; junction bases with no gene match: 7. CDR3 in DNA: TGTGCCAGCAGCTTCGGGCAGGGGGCCACTCAGCCCCAGCATTTT. This gives the protein CASSFGQGATQPQHF.

J is TRBJ2-1 and V is TRBV7-2; D is possibly TRBD2 (6 bases). Germline V CDR1 and CDR2: SGHTA, FQGNSA. Trimming stripped 1 base from V and 6 bases from J, with 13 bases between. The CDR3 totals 15 residues. The CDR3 bases are TGTGCCAGCAGCTTAGTTAGCGGTAACTCCAATGAGCAGTTCTTC. Its protein product is CASSLVSGNSNEQFF.

CDR3 DNA sequence: TGCGCCAGCAGCCCAACCAGAACCGGGACAGGGAGTAGGCTAGCCAAAAACATTCAGTACTTC. Translated: CASSPTRTGTGSRLAKNIQYF. The rearrangement links TRBV4-3 to TRBJ2-4; 9 bases are shared with TRBD1. The germline gives CDR1 LGHNA, CDR2 YSLEER. V dropped 4 bases and J dropped 0; count of bases not matched to a gene: 19. The CDR3 consists of 21 residues.

The chain joins TRBV7-9 to TRBJ1-2; 10 bases agree with TRBD1. J lost 4 bases, V lost 5 bases, and 7 bases had no gene match. The germline gives CDR1 SEHNR, CDR2 FQNEAQ (reference sequence). The CDR3 runs to 15 residues. The CDR3 protein is CASSDRDRGSYGYTF. CDR3 sequence (DNA): TGTGCCAGCAGCGACCGGGACAGGGGTAGCTATGGCTACACCTTC.

The V and J genes are TRBV12-5 and TRBJ2-1, with D perhaps TRBD1 (5 bases). Germline V gene lookup returns CDR1 LGHNT and CDR2 FRNRAP. CDR3 length equals 16 residues. Trimming left V 0 bases short and J 7 bases short, with 16 bases between. CDR3 region: CASGLVHGARLNEQFF. The DNA for the CDR3 is TGTGCTAGTGGTTTGGTACATGGGGCGCGCCTTAATGAGCAGTTCTTC.

V gene TRBV29-1 combines with J gene TRBJ2-3, with TRBD2 as a possible D gene (5 bases). Germline assignment: CDR1 SQVTM and CDR2 ANQGSEA. Between the trimmed V and J ends, which lost 5 bases and 0 bases, there was a span of 9 bases. The CDR3 is 13 amino acids. The CDR3, as DNA: TGCAGCGTTCCCCGGACTAGCACAGATACGCAGTATTTT. Encoded protein: CSVPRTSTDTQYF.